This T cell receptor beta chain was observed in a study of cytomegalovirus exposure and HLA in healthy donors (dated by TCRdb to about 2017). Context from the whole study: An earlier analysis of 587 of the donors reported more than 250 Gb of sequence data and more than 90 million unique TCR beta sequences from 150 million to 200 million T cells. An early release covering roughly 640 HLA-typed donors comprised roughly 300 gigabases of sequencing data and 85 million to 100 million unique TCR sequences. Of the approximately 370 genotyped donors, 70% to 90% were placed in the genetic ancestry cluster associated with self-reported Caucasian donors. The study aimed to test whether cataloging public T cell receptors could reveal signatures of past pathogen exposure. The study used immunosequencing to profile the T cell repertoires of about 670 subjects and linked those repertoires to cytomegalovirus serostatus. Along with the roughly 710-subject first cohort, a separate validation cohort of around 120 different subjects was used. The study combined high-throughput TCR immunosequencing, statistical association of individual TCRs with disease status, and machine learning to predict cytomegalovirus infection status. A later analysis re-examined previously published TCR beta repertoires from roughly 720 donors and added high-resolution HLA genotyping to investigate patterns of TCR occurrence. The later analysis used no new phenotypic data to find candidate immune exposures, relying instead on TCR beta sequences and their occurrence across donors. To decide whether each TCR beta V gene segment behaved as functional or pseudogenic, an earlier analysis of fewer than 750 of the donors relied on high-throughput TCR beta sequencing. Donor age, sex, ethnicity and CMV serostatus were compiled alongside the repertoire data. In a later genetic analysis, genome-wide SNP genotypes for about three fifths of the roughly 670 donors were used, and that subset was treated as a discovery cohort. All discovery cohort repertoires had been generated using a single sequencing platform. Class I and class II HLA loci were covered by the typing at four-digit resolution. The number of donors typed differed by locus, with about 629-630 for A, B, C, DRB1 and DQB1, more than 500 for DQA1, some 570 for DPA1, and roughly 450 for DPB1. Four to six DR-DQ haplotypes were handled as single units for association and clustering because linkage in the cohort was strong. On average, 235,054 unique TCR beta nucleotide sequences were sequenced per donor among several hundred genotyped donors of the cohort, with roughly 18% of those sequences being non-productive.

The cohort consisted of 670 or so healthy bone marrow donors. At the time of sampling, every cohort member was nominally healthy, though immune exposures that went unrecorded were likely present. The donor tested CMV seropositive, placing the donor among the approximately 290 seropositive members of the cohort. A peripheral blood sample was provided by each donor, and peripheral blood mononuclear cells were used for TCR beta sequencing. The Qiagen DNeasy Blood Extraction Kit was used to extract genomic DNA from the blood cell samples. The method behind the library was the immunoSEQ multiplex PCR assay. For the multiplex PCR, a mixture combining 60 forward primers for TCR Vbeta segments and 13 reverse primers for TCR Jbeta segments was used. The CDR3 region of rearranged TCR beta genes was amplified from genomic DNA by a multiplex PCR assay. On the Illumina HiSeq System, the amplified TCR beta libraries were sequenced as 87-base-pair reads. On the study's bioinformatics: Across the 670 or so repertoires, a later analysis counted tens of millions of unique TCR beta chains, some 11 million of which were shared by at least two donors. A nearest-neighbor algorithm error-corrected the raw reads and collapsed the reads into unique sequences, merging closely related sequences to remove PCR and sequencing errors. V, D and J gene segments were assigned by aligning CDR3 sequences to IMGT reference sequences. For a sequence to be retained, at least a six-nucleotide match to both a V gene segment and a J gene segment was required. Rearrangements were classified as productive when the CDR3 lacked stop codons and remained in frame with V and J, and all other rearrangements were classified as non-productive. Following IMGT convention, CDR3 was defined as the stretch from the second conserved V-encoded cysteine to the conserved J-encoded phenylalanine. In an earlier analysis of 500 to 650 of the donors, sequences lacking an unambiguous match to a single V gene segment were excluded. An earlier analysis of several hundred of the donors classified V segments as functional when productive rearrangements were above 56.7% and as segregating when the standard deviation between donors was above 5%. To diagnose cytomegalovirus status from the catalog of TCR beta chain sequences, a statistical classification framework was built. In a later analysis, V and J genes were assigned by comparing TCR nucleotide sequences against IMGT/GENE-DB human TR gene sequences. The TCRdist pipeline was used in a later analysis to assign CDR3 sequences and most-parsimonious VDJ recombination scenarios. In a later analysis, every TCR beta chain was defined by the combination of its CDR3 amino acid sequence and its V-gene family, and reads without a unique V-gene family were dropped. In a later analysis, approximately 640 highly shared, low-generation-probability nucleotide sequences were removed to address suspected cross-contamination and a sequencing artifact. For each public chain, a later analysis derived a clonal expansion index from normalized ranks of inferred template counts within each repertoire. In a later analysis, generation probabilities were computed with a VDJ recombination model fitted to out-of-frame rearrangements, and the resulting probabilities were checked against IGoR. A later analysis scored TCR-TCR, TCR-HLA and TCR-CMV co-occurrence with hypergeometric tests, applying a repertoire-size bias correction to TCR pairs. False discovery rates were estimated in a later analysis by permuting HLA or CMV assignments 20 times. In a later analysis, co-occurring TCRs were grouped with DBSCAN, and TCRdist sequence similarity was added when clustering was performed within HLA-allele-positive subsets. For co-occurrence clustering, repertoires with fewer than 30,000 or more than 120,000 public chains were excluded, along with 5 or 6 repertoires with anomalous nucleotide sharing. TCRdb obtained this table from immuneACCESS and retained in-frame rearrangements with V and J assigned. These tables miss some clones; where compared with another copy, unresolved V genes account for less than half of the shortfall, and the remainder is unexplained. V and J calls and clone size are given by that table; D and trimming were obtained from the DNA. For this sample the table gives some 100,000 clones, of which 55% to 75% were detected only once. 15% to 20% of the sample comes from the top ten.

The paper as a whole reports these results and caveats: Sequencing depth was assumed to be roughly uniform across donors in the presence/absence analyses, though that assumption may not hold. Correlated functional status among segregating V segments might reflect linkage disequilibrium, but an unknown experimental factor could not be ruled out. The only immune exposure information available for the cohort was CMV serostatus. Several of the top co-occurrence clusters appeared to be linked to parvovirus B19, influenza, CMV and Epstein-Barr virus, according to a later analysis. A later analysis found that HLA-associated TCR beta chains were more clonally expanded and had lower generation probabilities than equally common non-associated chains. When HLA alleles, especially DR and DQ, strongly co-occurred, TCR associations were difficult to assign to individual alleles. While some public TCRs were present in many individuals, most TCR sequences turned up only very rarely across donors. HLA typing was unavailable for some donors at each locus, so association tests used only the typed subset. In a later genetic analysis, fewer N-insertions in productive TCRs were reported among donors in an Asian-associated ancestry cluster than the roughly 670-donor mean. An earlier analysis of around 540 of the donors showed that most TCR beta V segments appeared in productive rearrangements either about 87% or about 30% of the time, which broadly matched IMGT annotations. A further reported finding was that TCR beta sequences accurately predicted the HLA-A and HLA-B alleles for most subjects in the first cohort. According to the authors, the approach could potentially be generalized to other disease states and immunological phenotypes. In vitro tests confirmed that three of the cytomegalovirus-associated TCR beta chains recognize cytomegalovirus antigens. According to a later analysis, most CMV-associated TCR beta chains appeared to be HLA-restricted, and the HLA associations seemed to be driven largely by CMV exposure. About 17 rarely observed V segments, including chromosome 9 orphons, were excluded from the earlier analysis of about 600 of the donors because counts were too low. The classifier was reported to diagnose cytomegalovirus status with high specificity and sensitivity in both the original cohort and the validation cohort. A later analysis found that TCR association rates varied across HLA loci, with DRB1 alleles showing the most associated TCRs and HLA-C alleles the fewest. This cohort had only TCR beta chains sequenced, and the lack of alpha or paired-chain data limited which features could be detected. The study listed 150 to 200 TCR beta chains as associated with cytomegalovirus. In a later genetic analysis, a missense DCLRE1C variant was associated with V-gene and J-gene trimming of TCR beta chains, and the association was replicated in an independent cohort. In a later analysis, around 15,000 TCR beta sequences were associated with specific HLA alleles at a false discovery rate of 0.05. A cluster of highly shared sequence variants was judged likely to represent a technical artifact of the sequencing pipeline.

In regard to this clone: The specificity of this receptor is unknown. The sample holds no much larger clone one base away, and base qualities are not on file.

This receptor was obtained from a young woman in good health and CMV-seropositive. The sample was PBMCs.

CDR3 reads: CASSRHGREVQETQYF. The nucleotide sequence is given as TGTGCCAGCAGCCGCCATGGGAGGGAAGTCCAAGAGACCCAGTACTTC. The V and J segments used are TRBV5-6 and TRBJ2-5; 7 bases in the junction line up with TRBD2. Trimming takes 4 bases off V and 1 base off J; junction bases not matched to a gene: 10. The CDR3 measures 16 amino acids from cysteine to phenylalanine. Only the CDR3 part of the read is kept: 48 bases, read in frame from the first base. Reading the germline V gene gives CDR1 SGHDT and CDR2 YYEEEE.